This T cell receptor beta chain derives from a study of Ad26.COV2.S vaccination and SARS-CoV-2 variants. Clones were sequenced by immunoSEQ multiplex PCR, and TCRdb holds only the in-frame ones, with some missing. The data hold about 350,000 clones, with roughly nine tenths observed a single time. The CDR3 totals 14 residues. Looked up from germline, CDR1 is SQVTM and CDR2 is ANQGSEA. V lost 6 bases and J lost 8, with 20 bases in between. V is TRBV29-1 and J is TRBJ1-3; D perhaps matches TRBD1 (6 bases). This receptor was obtained from a human donor who had recovered from COVID-19. The specimen comprised peripheral blood, sampled after recovery from COVID-19. This CDR3 reads CSVRQANWDDTIYF. CDR3 bases: TGCAGCGTCCGACAGGCCAACTGGGATGACACCATATATTTT.